A selection of T cell receptor beta chains follows, all from one sample in a study of T cell responses to AZD1222 COVID-19 vaccine. The data were produced by immunoSEQ multiplex PCR, yet TCRdb's version contains in-frame clones alone and is incomplete. The sample records 130,000 or so clones, around 90% being singletons. The material was peripheral blood, obtained 28 days after the second AZD1222 dose. Receptors were obtained from an adult who received the AZD1222 COVID-19 vaccine. The CDR3 runs from the conserved cysteine through the conserved F or W. D genes are given only for firm matches. Clone size, where shown, is once, few, many, or a class for clones that have expanded.

clone size	J gene	D gene	CDR3 length	V gene	CDR3 DNA	CDR3 protein
-	TRBJ2-3	-	15	TRBV11-3	TGTGCCAGCAGCTTAGGGGGGGCCAATTTAGATACGCAGTATTTT	CASSLGGANLDTQYF
-	TRBJ1-5	TRBD1	15	TRBV19	TGTGCCAGTAGTAAGACAGGGGGGTACAATCAGCCCCAGCATTTT	CASSKTGGYNQPQHF
-	TRBJ2-3	TRBD2	13	TRBV2	TGTGCCAGCACCAGGACTAGCAGAGATACGCAGTATTTT	CASTRTSRDTQYF
once	TRBJ1-2	TRBD1	14	TRBV6-6	TGTGCCAGCAGCCCGACAGGGGGCAATTATGGCTACACCTTC	CASSPTGGNYGYTF
-	TRBJ1-6	-	15	TRBV23-1	TGCGCCAGCCCCCCTCAGGGGTTTTGGAATTCACCCCTCCACTTT	CASPPQGFWNSPLHF
-	TRBJ1-1	-	15	TRBV7-9	TGTGCCAGCAGCTTACTCACAGCATTGAACACTGAAGCTTTCTTT	CASSLLTALNTEAFF
-	TRBJ1-2	-	13	TRBV2	TGTGCCAGCAGGGTCGGACTGACTGATGGCTACACCTTC	CASRVGLTDGYTF
-	TRBJ1-2	-	12	TRBV7-9	TGTGCCAGCAGCCCGCCCGTCGATGGCTACACCTTC	CASSPPVDGYTF
-	TRBJ1-3	TRBD1	14	TRBV2	TGTGCCAGCACAACAGGGGCCCATGGAAACACCATATATTTT	CASTTGAHGNTIYF
-	TRBJ1-2	TRBD1	15	TRBV9	TGTGCCAGCAGCGCTCGGACAGGTGTTAACTATGGCTACACCTTC	CASSARTGVNYGYTF
-	TRBJ1-1	TRBD1	13	TRBV5-4	TGTGCCAGCAGCTTGGACAGGGGAACTGAAGCTTTCTTT	CASSLDRGTEAFF
-	TRBJ2-7	-	15	TRBV6-5	TGTGCCAGCAGTTACTCGGGGGTAATATCCTACGAGCAGTACTTC	CASSYSGVISYEQYF
-	TRBJ1-1	TRBD1	14	TRBV6-9	TGTGCCAGCAGTCTAGGACAGGGCGATGGAGAAGCTTTCTTT	CASSLGQGDGEAFF
-	TRBJ2-5	-	13	TRBV30	TGTGCCTGGACCGGGACTCACCAAGAGACCCAGTACTTC	CAWTGTHQETQYF
-	TRBJ2-2	TRBD1	18	TRBV5-8	TGTGCCAGCAGCTGGACTCCGACGGGACAGGTAAACACCGGGGAGCTGTTTTTT	CASSWTPTGQVNTGELFF
-	TRBJ1-1	-	15	TRBV6-5	TGTGCCAGCAGTTACTCGGGGGGGATTAACACTGAAGCTTTCTTT	CASSYSGGINTEAFF
-	TRBJ2-2	-	13	TRBV30	TGTGCCTGGAGTCCAGCGAACACCGGGGAGCTGTTTTTT	CAWSPANTGELFF
-	TRBJ1-5	-	14	TRBV19	TGTGCCAGTAGTATAGAATCGGACAATCAGCCCCAGCATTTT	CASSIESDNQPQHF
once	TRBJ2-1	TRBD1	15	TRBV7-2	TGTGCCAGCAGTTTTGACAGGGGTCCCTACAATGAGCAGTTCTTC	CASSFDRGPYNEQFF
-	TRBJ2-3	TRBD2	15	TRBV5-6	TGTGCCAGCAGCTTGGGTGCGGGGGGAAGGTCTACGCAGTATTTT	CASSLGAGGRSTQYF